This T cell receptor (beta chain) is from a study of immune heterogeneity within non-small cell lung tumors. Study as a whole: In total, the tumors were 4 squamous cell carcinomas, around ten non-squamous carcinomas and 1 not otherwise specified.

This clonotype counts as medium-sized. Its antigen is undetermined. Study results and caveats: Local T-cell clonality tracked moderately but significantly with local tumor mutational burden, giving an R of approximately 0.34. Recurrence of the same dominant CDR3 beta clonotypes was seen across tumor sites within a patient, and site-unique high-frequency clones were present alongside them.

Multiplex PCR amplified TCR beta CDR3 with 32 V and 13 J primers. In TCRdb, the multiplex PCR reads were re-called with MiXCR into one record per CDR3 protein. Among a few thousand distinct CDR3 sequences, roughly 26% were seen once, and the ten largest hold 15% to 20%. CDR1 is GTSNPN and CDR2 is SVGIG in the germline V gene (reference sequence). The CDR3 spans 12 residues. Bulk tumor genomic DNA constituted the template, at 550 to 750 ng per sample. Widely spaced biopsies, several per primary tumor, were obtained at surgery. With untreated, newly diagnosed non-small cell lung cancer, the patients went on to undergo curative surgery. A total of about 15 patients with newly diagnosed non-small cell lung cancer, all of whom were undergoing surgery with curative intent, made up the donors.

This TCR derives from a man aged 55 to 70 with non-small cell lung cancer. Sample: lung tumor tissue. This rearrangement joins TRBV30 to TRBJ1-5; D call uncertain. The chain's CDR3 is CASGGPLGPQHF. The CDR3 DNA follows: TGTGCTTCAGGCGGGCCTTTGGGTCCCCAGCATTTT.